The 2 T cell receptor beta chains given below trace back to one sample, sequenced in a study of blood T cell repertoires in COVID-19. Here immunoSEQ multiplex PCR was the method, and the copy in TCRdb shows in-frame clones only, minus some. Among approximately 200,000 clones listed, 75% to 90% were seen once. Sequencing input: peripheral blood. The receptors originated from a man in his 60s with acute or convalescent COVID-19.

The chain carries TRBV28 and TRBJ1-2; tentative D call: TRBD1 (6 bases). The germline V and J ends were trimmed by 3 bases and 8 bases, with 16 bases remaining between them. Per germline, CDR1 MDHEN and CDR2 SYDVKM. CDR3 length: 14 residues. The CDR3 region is CASSLIQRDTGYTF. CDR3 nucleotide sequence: TGTGCCAGCAGTTTGATCCAAAGGGACACCGGCTACACCTTC.

The DNA for the CDR3 is TGCAGCGTTGCACCCGGGACAGGGGCGCCGTATGGCTACACCTTC. This sequence encodes CSVAPGTGAPYGYTF. The V call is TRBV29-1, the J call TRBJ1-2; 10 bases fit TRBD1. V lost 4 bases, J lost 5 bases, and 10 bases stayed unmatched. Germline V gene data show CDR1 as SQVTM and CDR2 as ANQGSEA. The CDR3 has 15 residues.